The sequence of this T cell receptor beta chain was determined in a study of ipilimumab plus nivolumab after autologous stem cell transplantation. Study-wide findings and caveats: The authors say TCR, Treg and microbiome findings warrant further study.

Starting 14 to 28 days after autologous transplant, ipilimumab 1 mg/kg was given. Worth noting for this clone: Its specificity is not known.

TCRdb keeps only in-frame clones here, not all; method: immunoSEQ multiplex PCR. In the table there are about 22,000 clones, 77% of which are singletons. The germline gives CDR1 SGHVS, CDR2 FQNEAQ. The CDR3 runs 13 residues. V was clipped by 11 bases and J by 1 base; unmatched bases: 8. This chain links TRBV7-8 with TRBJ2-7; TRBD2 aligns across 7 bases. The specimen comprised PBMCs, sampled in a trial of ipilimumab plus nivolumab as post-transplant consolidation. The clonotype was recovered from a male donor with diffuse large B-cell lymphoma. As DNA, the CDR3 is TGTGCCGGCGCGGGGCGGGGGTCCTACGAGCAGTACTTC. It is translated as CAGAGRGSYEQYF.